The T cell receptor beta chain under discussion was sequenced for a study of shared clonotypes between healthy human individuals. The overall study: The plates for each donor numbered three CD4 naive, three CD4 memory, two CD8 naive and one CD8 memory.

The study, taken as a whole, reports: Sampling was confined to blood; repertoires within tissues likely differ.

The data were produced by immunoSEQ multiplex PCR, yet TCRdb's version contains in-frame clones alone and is incomplete. The profile shows 400,000 or so clones, 96% of them singletons. Comment on this clone: Its antigen is unidentified.

The CDR3 length is 15 residues. CDR1 is MGHRA, CDR2 YSYEKL, per germline. The V and J ends lost 1 base and 6 bases, in that order; junction bases with no gene match: 5. The sequenced sample was memory CD8+ T cells sorted from blood. Subset here: CD45RO+ cells pooled with CCR7-negative TemRA cells. The rearrangement links TRBV4-1 to TRBJ1-2, with 10 nucleotides matching TRBD1. The TCR sequence derives from a man aged 30 to 45 in good health. CDR3 protein: CASSQGDRGRDGYTF. The DNA for the CDR3 is TGCGCCAGCAGCCAAGGGGACAGGGGACGGGATGGCTACACCTTC.